A single sample is the source of the 24 T cell receptor beta chains below, sequenced in a study of blood T cell repertoires in COVID-19. Sequencing was performed with immunoSEQ multiplex PCR; in TCRdb, only in-frame clones are kept and a portion is missing. This sample has about 80,000 clones, with roughly four fifths found just once. Sequencing was done on a sample of peripheral blood. These receptors were collected from a human donor in a cohort sampled during active COVID-19.

The chain couples TRBV11-3 to TRBJ1-3; 9 positions match TRBD1. Trimming took 5 bases from V and 4 from J; bases not matched to a gene: 6. This CDR3 is 15 amino acids long. Per the germline V gene, CDR1 is SGHNT and CDR2 is YENEEA. This CDR3 is CASSPWTGDGNTIYF. DNA for the CDR3: TGTGCCAGCAGCCCCTGGACAGGGGACGGAAACACCATATATTTT.

This chain links TRBV2 with TRBJ1-4, with 12 bases aligning to TRBD1. V shed 6 bases, J shed 6 bases, and the junction held 5 bases outside the gene matches. CDR3 length: 15 residues. CDR1 is SNHLY, CDR2 FYNNEI, per germline. The DNA for the CDR3 is TGTGCCAGCAGGGCGGGACAGGGGGCTGATGAAAAACTGTTTTTT. This encodes CASRAGQGADEKLFF.

Only a few counts were recorded for this clone. The rearrangement uses TRBV27 and TRBJ1-2, with TRBD1 matching 8 bases. After removal of 2 bases from V and 8 bases from J, the junction contained 4 bases not matched to a gene. This CDR3 is built from 13 residues. Per the germline V gene, CDR1 is MNHEY and CDR2 is SMNVEV (reference sequence). CDR3 in DNA: TGTGCCAGCAGTTTAGGACAGGGTCAGGGCTACACCTTC. Its protein is CASSLGQGQGYTF.

Notes on this clone: Germline and junction disagree at one end, which may indicate a read error. The chain joins TRBV7-9 to TRBJ2-1; 11 nucleotides line up with TRBD2. Germline V gives CDR1 SEHNR, CDR2 FQNEAQ (reference sequence). This CDR3 region has 17 residues. The CDR3 loop reads CASSLAGTSGAYNEQFF. The DNA for the CDR3 is TGTGCCAGCAGCCTAGCCGGGACTAGCGGAGCCTACAATGAGCAGTTCTTC.

The V gene is TRBV5-4, the J gene TRBJ2-7, with 8 bases aligning to TRBD1. Trimming took 2 bases from V and 1 from J; bases not matched to a gene: 5. CDR3 length equals 15 residues. CDR1 SGHNT and CDR2 YYREEE come from the germline V gene (reference sequence). CDR3 region: CASSFSGTGSYEQYF. The CDR3 nucleotides read TGTGCCAGCAGCTTTTCCGGGACAGGTTCCTACGAGCAGTACTTC.

The chain has TRBV28 and TRBJ2-5; TRBD1 aligns across 7 bases. The CDR3 is 15 amino acids. Looked up from germline, CDR1 is MDHEN and CDR2 is SYDVKM. After removal of 0 bases from V and 1 base from J, the junction contained 2 bases not matched to a gene. CDR3 sequence: CASSLWGQSQETQYF. The CDR3 nucleotides are TGTGCCAGCAGTTTATGGGGACAGAGCCAAGAGACCCAGTACTTC.

The chain couples TRBV5-1 to TRBJ2-6; 7 bases are shared with TRBD1. This CDR3 has 15 amino acids. J was trimmed by 0 bases and V by 3 bases; bases with no gene match: 0. CDR1 and CDR2 from the germline V gene are SGHRS and YFSETQ. The DNA for the CDR3 is TGCGCCAGCAGCTCAGGGGGCTCTGGGGCCAACGTCCTGACTTTC. This codes for CASSSGGSGANVLTF.

The chain carries TRBV12-5 and TRBJ1-5, with D maybe TRBD1 (6 bases). Per germline, CDR1 LGHNT and CDR2 FRNRAP. CDR3 length: 13 residues. V lost 6 bases to trimming and J lost 3 bases, with 9 bases between them. The CDR3 bases are TGTGCTAGTGGCCCAGGGGCCAATCAGCCCCAGCATTTT. Translated: CASGPGANQPQHF.

This chain connects TRBV11-2 to TRBJ2-3, with D possibly matching TRBD2 (7 bases). CDR3 length: 19 residues. From germline, CDR1 is SGHAT and CDR2 FQNNGV. V shed 4 bases and J shed 1 base, with 24 bases lying between them. CDR3: CASSSLKSGTWGGTDTQYF. For the CDR3, the DNA is TGTGCCAGCAGCTCCCTCAAGAGCGGGACATGGGGGGGCACAGATACGCAGTATTTT.

The gene calls are TRBV14 and TRBJ2-2; D remains ambiguous. Looked up from germline, CDR1 is SGHDN and CDR2 is FVKESK. The CDR3 consists of 14 residues. The V gene lost 1 base and the J gene lost 5 bases, with 8 bases spanning the gap. The CDR3 here is CASSQVRRTGELFF. The CDR3 DNA reads TGTGCCAGCAGCCAAGTTAGGCGGACCGGGGAGCTGTTTTTT.

This rearrangement joins TRBV19 to TRBJ1-1; a possible D gene is TRBD1 (6 bases). Germline CDR1 and CDR2: LNHDA and SQIVND (reference sequence). The CDR3 covers 14 residues. V was clipped by 5 bases and J by 5 bases, with 15 bases between them. The CDR3 coding sequence is TGTGCCAGTAGTTCCGCCGACAGGTGGACTGAAGCTTTCTTT. Translating gives CASSSADRWTEAFF.

CDR3 bases: TGTGCCAGTAGTGGCAAGCGGGACAGGGGCCCGTTCCACGAGCAGTACTTC. Its translation is CASSGKRDRGPFHEQYF. This chain joins TRBV19 and TRBJ2-7; 10 bases match TRBD1. The CDR3 consists of 17 residues. The V segment lost 5 bases and the J segment 5 bases; nucleotides outside the gene matches: 15. Germline lookup yields CDR1 LNHDA and CDR2 SQIVND (reference sequence).

This clone has only one observation. The chain is built from TRBV24-1 and TRBJ1-1, with a possible D match to TRBD1 (6 bases). The CDR3 has 13 amino acids. V lost 4 bases and J 5 bases, leaving 10 bases between the germline ends. CDR1 is KGHDR and CDR2 is SFDVKD in the germline V gene. This CDR3 reads CATSEATGTEAFF. The CDR3 DNA reads TGTGCCACCAGTGAAGCCACAGGGACTGAAGCTTTCTTT.

The sample holds one count of this clone. V gene TRBV7-9 combines with J gene TRBJ2-5; 9 bases are a match to TRBD2. Germline CDR1 is SEHNR and CDR2 is FQNEAQ (reference sequence). The CDR3 spans 14 residues. V lost 6 bases and J lost 5; bases outside the gene matches: 7. The CDR3 region is CASSVASGIETQYF. CDR3 DNA sequence: TGTGCCAGCAGTGTAGCTAGCGGGATTGAGACCCAGTACTTC.

This CDR3 is CASSQEGTSEDEQFF. The CDR3 region has the DNA TGCGCCAGCAGCCAAGAAGGGACTAGCGAAGACGAGCAGTTCTTC. The chain links TRBV4-1 to TRBJ2-1; 10 positions agree with TRBD2. The V gene's germline CDR1 is MGHRA and CDR2 YSYEKL. The CDR3 is 15 amino acids. Unmatched junction bases numbered 6, after V lost 0 bases and J lost 10 bases.

J is TRBJ2-1 and V is TRBV27, with D maybe TRBD2 (5 bases). In germline, CDR1 is MNHEY, CDR2 SMNVEV (reference sequence). The CDR3 is 17 residues long. The ends were cut back, 3 bases at V and 4 bases at J, with 19 bases in the middle. The CDR3 reads CASSLGRRLRGYNEQFF. The CDR3 coding sequence is TGTGCCAGCAGTTTGGGCAGGAGGTTACGGGGATACAATGAGCAGTTCTTC.

The V and J genes are TRBV6-2 or TRBV6-3 and TRBJ2-1; tentatively, D is TRBD1 (6 bases). The germline V gene encodes CDR1 MNHEY and CDR2 SVGEGT. Trimming cost V 6 bases and J 9 bases, with 24 bases left between them. This CDR3 region has 16 residues. CDR3 bases: TGTGCCAGCAGCCAAGTCGGACAGCGTCCCGCCTCTGAGCAGTTCTTC. Residues: CASSQVGQRPASEQFF.

This chain connects TRBV11-2 to TRBJ1-2, with 8 bases identical to TRBD1. With V trimmed by 3 bases and J by 6 bases, 3 bases remained unmatched. The CDR3 runs to 13 residues. Germline V gene lookup returns CDR1 SGHAT and CDR2 FQNNGV. CDR3 sequence reads: CASSFYRGNGYTF. The CDR3 DNA is TGTGCCAGCAGCTTCTACAGGGGGAATGGCTACACCTTC.

The sample holds a few counts of this clone. The gene calls are TRBV11-2 and TRBJ1-5; no clear D. Trimming removed 2 bases from V and 8 bases from J, with 16 bases in between. Looked up from germline, CDR1 is SGHAT and CDR2 is FQNNGV. CDR3 length: 15 amino acids. The CDR3 sequence is CASSLTDAGVEPQHF. In DNA form, the CDR3 reads TGTGCCAGCAGCTTAACCGACGCGGGTGTAGAGCCCCAGCATTTT.

As to this clone: The same CDR3 is also encoded by other DNA sequences in this sample. This chain uses TRBV3-1 (or the pseudogene TRBV3-2) with TRBJ1-2, with TRBD1 matching 9 bases. Per the germline V gene, CDR1 is LGHDT and CDR2 is YNNKEL (reference sequence). The CDR3 spans 15 residues. V dropped 1 base and J dropped 2; count of bases not matched to a gene: 2. The CDR3 here is CASSQAGQGNYGYTF. As DNA, the CDR3 is TGTGCCAGCAGCCAAGCGGGACAGGGAAACTATGGCTACACCTTC.

This clone occurred a few times. The chain employs TRBV18 and TRBJ2-5; TRBD2 agrees at 9 bases. The J segment lost 2 bases and the V segment lost 4 bases, leaving 5 bases of the junction unmatched. This CDR3 region has 15 residues. Germline CDR1 is KGHSH and CDR2 is LQKENI. This CDR3 is CASSRGLADQETQYF. For the CDR3, the DNA is TGTGCCAGCTCACGGGGACTAGCCGATCAAGAGACCCAGTACTTC.

The J gene is TRBJ2-1, the V gene TRBV5-1; TRBD1 agrees at 9 bases. The junction had 5 bases not matched to a gene; V was cut back by 4 bases and J by 0 bases. Germline V gene sequence: CDR1 SGHRS, CDR2 YFSETQ. The CDR3 sequence is 16 residues long. Written as DNA, the CDR3 is TGCGCCAGCAGCATCCAGACAGGGGGCTCCTACAATGAGCAGTTCTTC. It yields the protein CASSIQTGGSYNEQFF.

The J gene is TRBJ1-1, the V gene TRBV28; D gene uncertain. CDR1 is MDHEN, CDR2 SYDVKM, per germline. This CDR3 region has 13 residues. V lost 6 bases to trimming and J lost 0 bases, with 8 bases between them. CDR3 coding DNA: TGTGCCAGCAGAGAGGATTTGAACACTGAAGCTTTCTTT. This gives the protein CASREDLNTEAFF.

J is TRBJ1-5 and V is TRBV5-5, with TRBD1 as a possible D gene (5 bases). The germline V gene encodes CDR1 SGHKS and CDR2 YYEKEE (reference sequence). The CDR3 runs to 15 residues. Between the trimmed V and J ends, which lost 4 bases and 2 bases, there was a span of 13 bases. This CDR3 reads CASSQGGHGNQPQHF. For the CDR3, the DNA is TGTGCCAGCAGCCAGGGAGGTCATGGCAATCAGCCCCAGCATTTT.